This TCR beta chain was profiled in a study of T-cell reconstitution after alpha-beta-depleted transplantation in children. The sample holds a few counts of this clonotype. The germline V and J ends were trimmed by 6 bases and 0 bases, with 7 bases remaining between them. The CDR3 spans 13 residues. Germline lookup yields CDR1 MNHNS and CDR2 SASEGT. Preparation of the TCRbeta library was carried out with unique molecular identifiers. Using its own MiXCR run on the PCR reads, TCRdb lists one record per CDR3 protein. The sample holds hundreds of thousands of distinct CDR3 sequences, about 12% seen once.

This TCR was sampled from a human donor who donated a stem cell graft to a child with combined immunodeficiency. Sample: PBMCs from the stem cell graft donor, taken from the stem cell graft. This chain joins TRBV6-1 and TRBJ2-3; tentatively, D is TRBD2 (5 bases). CDR3 DNA sequence: TGTGCCAGCAGCGACTACAGCACAGATACGCAGTATTTT. It codes for CASSDYSTDTQYF.